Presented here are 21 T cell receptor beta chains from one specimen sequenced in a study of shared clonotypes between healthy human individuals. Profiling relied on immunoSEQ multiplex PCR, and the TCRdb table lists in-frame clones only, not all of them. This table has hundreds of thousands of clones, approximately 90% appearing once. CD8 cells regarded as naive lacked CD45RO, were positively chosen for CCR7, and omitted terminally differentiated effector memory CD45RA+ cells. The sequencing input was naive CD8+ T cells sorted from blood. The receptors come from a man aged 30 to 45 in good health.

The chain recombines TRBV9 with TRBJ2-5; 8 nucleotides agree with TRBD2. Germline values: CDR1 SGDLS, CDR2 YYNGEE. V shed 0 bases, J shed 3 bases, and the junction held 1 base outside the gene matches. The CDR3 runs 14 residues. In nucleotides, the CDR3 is TGTGCCAGCAGCGTAGCGGGAGGGGAAGAGACCCAGTACTTC. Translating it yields CASSVAGGEETQYF.

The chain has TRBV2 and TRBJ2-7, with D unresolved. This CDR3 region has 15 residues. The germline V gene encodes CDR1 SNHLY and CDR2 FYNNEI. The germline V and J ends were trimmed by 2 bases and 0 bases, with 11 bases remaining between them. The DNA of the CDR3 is TGTGCCAGCAGTGAAAGGGCTTCGAGCTCCTACGAGCAGTACTTC. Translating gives CASSERASSSYEQYF.

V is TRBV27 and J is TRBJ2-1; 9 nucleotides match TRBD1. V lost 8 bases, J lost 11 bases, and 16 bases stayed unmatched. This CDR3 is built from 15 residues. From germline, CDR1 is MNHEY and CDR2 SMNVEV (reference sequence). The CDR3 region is CASGDGQGRFMKQFF. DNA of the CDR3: TGTGCCAGCGGAGACGGACAGGGGCGGTTCATGAAGCAGTTCTTC.

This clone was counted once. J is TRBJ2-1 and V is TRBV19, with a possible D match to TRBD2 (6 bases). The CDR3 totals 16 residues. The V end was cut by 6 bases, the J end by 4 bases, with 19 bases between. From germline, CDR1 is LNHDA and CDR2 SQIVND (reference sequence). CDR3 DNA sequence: TGTGCCAGTAGCAAGACTTTCGGGGGAATTTACAATGAGCAGTTCTTC. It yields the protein CASSKTFGGIYNEQFF.

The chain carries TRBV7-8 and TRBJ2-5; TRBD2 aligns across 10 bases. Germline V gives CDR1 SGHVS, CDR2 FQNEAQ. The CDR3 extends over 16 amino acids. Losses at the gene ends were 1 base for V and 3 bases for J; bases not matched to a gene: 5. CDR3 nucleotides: TGTGCCAGCAGCTTAGAGGAGCTAGCGGGAGAAGAGACCCAGTACTTC. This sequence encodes CASSLEELAGEETQYF.

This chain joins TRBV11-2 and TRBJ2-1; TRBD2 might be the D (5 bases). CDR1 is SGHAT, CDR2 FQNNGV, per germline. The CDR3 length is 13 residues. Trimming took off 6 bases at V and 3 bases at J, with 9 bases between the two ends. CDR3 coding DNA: TGTGCCAGCAGGACCGGGAACTACAATGAGCAGTTCTTC. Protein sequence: CASRTGNYNEQFF.

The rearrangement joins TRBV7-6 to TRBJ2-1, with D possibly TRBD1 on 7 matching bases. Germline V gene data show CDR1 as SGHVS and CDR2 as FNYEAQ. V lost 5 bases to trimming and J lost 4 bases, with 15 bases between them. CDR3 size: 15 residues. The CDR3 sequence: CASSPPAGGYNEQFF. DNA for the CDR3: TGTGCCAGCAGCCCTCCCGCAGGGGGGTACAATGAGCAGTTCTTC.

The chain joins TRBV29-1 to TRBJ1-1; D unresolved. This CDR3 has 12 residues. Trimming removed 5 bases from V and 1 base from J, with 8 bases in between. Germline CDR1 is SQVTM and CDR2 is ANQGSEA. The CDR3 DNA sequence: TGCAGCGTTATGGGGAGGAACACTGAAGCTTTCTTT. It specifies CSVMGRNTEAFF.

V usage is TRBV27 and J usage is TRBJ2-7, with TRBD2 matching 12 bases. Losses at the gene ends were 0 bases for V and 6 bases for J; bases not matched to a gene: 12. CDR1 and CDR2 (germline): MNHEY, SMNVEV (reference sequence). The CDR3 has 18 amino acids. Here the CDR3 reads CASSLSRTPTSGRGEQYF. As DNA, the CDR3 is TGTGCCAGCAGTTTATCGCGAACGCCGACTAGCGGGAGAGGCGAGCAGTACTTC.

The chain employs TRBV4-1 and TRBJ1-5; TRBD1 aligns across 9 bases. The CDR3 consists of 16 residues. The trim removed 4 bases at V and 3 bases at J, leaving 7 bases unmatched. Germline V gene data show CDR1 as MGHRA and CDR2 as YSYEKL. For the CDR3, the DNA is TGCGCCAGCAGCCCCAGACAGGGGGGTCCCAATCAGCCCCAGCATTTT. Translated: CASSPRQGGPNQPQHF.

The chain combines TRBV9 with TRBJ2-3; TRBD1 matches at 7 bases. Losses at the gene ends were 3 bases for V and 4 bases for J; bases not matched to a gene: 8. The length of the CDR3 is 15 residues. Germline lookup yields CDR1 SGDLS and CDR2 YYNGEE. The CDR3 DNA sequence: TGTGCCAGCAGCGAGCAGGGGGACCCACCAGATACGCAGTATTTT. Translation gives CASSEQGDPPDTQYF.

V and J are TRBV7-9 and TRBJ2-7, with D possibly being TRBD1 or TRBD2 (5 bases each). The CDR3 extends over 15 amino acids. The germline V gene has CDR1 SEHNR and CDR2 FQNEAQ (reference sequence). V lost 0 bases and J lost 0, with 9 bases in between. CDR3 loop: CASSLAGRSSYEQYF. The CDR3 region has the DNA TGTGCCAGCAGCTTAGCGGGACGGAGCTCCTACGAGCAGTACTTC.

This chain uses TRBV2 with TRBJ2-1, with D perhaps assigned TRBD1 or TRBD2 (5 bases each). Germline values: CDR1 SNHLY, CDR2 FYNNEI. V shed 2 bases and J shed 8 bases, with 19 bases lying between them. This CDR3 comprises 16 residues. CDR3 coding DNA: TGTGCCAGCAGTGAATTGAGGGGAAGTTCGCGGGATGAGCAGTTCTTC. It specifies CASSELRGSSRDEQFF.

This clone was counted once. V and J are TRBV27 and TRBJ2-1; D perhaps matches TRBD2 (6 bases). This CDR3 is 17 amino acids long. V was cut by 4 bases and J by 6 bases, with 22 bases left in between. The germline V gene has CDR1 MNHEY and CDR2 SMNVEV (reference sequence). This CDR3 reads CASSSRGTPHSLNEQFF. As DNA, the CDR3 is TGTGCCAGCAGTTCGAGAGGGACTCCCCATTCTCTCAATGAGCAGTTCTTC.

The CDR3 DNA is TGTGCCAGCAGCCCCGGGACGAGTCACTACGAGCAGTACTTC. This translates into CASSPGTSHYEQYF. The chain combines TRBV7-8 with TRBJ2-7, with D perhaps given as TRBD1 or TRBD2 (5 bases each). CDR1 is SGHVS, CDR2 FQNEAQ, per germline. This CDR3 has 14 amino acids. The germline V and J ends were trimmed by 5 bases and 3 bases, with 14 bases remaining between them.

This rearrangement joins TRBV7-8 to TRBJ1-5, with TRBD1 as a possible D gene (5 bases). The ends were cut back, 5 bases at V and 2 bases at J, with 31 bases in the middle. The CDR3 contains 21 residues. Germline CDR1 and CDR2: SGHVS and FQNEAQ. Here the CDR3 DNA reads TGTGCCAGCAGCCCCCCGCTGCTGGGACGTCCGGGAGCGAGGGGCAATCAGCCCCAGCATTTT. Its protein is CASSPPLLGRPGARGNQPQHF.

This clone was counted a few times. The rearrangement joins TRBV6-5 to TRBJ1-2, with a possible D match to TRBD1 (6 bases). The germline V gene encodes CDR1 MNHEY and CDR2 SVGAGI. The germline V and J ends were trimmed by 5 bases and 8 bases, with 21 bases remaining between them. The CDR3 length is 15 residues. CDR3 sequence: CASSTTWPGAEGYTF. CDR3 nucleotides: TGTGCCAGCAGTACAACATGGCCGGGGGCGGAGGGCTACACCTTC.

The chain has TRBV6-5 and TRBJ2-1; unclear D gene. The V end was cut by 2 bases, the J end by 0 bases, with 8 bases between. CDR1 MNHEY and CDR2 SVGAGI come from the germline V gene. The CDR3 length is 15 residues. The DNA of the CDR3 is TGTGCCAGCAGTTACCAAGGAATCTCCTACAATGAGCAGTTCTTC. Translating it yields CASSYQGISYNEQFF.

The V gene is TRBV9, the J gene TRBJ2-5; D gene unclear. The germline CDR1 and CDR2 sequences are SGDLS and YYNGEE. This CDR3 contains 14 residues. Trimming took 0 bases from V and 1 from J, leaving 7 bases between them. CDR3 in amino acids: CASSVGVFQETQYF. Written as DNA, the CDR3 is TGTGCCAGCAGCGTAGGGGTTTTCCAAGAGACCCAGTACTTC.

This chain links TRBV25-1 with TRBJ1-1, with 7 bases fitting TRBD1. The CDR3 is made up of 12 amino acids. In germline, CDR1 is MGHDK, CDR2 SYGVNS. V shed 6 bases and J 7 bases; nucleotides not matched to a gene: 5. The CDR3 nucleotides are TGTGCCAGCAGACGTCAGGGGGGTGAAGCTTTCTTT. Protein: CASRRQGGEAFF.

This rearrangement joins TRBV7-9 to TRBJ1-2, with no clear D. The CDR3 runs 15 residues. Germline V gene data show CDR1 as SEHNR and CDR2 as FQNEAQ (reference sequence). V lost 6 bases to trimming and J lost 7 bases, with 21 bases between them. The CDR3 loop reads CASSLMGGINSGYTF. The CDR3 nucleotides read TGTGCCAGCAGTCTGATGGGAGGAATTAATAGTGGCTACACCTTC.